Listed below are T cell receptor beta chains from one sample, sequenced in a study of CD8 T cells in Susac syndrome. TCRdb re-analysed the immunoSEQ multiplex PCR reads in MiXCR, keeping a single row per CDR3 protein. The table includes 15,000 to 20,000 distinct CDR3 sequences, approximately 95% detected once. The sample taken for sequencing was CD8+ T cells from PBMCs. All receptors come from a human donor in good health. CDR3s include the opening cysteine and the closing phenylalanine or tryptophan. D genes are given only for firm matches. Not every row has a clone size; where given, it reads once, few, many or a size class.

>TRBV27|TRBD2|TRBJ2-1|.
TGTGCCAGCAGTTTAGGTAGCGGGAGTGGGCATGAGCAGTTCTTC
CASSLGSGSGHEQFF
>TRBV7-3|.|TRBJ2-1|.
TGTGCCAGCAGCCTCCGAGGGCCGCCCCCGCCCAATGAGCAGTTCTTC
CASSLRGPPPPNEQFF
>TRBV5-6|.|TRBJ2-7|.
TGTGCCAGCAGCTTGGTCGGCTCCTACGAGCAGTACTTC
CASSLVGSYEQYF
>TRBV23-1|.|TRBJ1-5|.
TGCGCCAGCAGTCAACACTCAAGATGCAATCAGCCCCAGCATTTT
CASSQHSRCNQPQHF
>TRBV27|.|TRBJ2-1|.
TGTGCCAGCAGTCTCTTTGAGCTCAATGAGCAGTTCTTC
CASSLFELNEQFF
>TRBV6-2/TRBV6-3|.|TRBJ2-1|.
TGTGCCAACCTACAGGTCTACAATGAGCAGTTCTTC
CANLQVYNEQFF
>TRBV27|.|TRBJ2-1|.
TGTGCCAGTGCCCTAAGACTAGGCAATGAGCAGTTCTTC
CASALRLGNEQFF
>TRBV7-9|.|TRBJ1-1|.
TGTGCCAGCAGCCCGGCTGCGGTGGGGTTGGGTAACACTGAAGCTTTCTTT
CASSPAAVGLGNTEAFF
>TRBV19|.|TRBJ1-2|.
TGTGCCAGTAGTATACTGGCCACGAACTATGGCTACACCTTC
CASSILATNYGYTF
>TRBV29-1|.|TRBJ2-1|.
TGCAGCGTTGTAGGCTACAATGAGCAGTTCTTC
CSVVGYNEQFF
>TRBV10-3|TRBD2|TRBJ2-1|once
TGTGCCACTGGGACTAGCGGGGAGTACAATGAGCAGTTCTTC
CATGTSGEYNEQFF
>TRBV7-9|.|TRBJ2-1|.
TGTGCCAGCAGCTTAGTAGTATTAGGAGGTGAGCAGTTCTTC
CASSLVVLGGEQFF
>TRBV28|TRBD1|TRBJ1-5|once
TGTGCCAGCAGCCCCAAGGTGGGACAGGGCCTAAGCGCGCCCCAGCATTTT
CASSPKVGQGLSAPQHF
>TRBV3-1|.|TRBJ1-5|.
TGTGCCAGCAGCCCGACATTTAGGGGAACCCAGCATTTT
CASSPTFRGTQHF
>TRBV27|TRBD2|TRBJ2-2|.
TGTGCCAGCAGTTTAGCGACTAGCGTAGGCGGGGAGCTGTTTTTT
CASSLATSVGGELFF